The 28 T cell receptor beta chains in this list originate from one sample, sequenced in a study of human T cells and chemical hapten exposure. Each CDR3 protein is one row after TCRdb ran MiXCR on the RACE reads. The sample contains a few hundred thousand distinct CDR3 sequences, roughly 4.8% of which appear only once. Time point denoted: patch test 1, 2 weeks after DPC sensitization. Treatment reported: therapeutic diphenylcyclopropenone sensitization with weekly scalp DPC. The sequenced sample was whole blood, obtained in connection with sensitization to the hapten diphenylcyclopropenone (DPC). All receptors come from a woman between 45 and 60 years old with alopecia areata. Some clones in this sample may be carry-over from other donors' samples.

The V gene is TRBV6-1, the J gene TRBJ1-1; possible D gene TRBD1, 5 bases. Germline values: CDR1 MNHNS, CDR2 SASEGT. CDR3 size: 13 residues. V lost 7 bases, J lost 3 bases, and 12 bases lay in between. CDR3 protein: CASNPGDHTEAFF. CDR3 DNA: TGTGCCAGCAATCCGGGGGATCACACTGAAGCTTTCTTT.

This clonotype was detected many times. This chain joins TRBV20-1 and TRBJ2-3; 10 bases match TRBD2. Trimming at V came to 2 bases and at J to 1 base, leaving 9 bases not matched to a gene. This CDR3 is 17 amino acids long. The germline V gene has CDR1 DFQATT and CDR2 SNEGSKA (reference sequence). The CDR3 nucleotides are TGCAGTGCTAGAATGCCTAGCGGGAGTCTGGGCACAGATACGCAGTATTTT. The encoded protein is CSARMPSGSLGTDTQYF.

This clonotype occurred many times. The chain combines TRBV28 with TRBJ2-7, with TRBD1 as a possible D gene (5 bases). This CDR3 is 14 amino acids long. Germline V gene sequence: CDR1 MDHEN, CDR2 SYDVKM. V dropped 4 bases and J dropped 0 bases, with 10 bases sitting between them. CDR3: CASSYTGYSYEQYF. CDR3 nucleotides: TGTGCCAGCAGTTACACAGGTTACTCCTACGAGCAGTACTTC.

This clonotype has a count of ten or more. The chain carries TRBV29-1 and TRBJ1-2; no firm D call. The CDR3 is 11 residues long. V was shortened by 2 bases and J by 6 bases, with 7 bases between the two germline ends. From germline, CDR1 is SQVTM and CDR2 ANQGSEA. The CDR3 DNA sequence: TGCAGCGTTGAAAAGGGCGATGGCTACACCTTC. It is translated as CSVEKGDGYTF.

Here the CDR3 reads CASSQATSGPGTGELFF. The CDR3 nucleotides read TGCGCCAGCAGCCAAGCTACTAGCGGCCCTGGCACCGGGGAGCTGTTTTTT. V is TRBV4-3 and J is TRBJ2-2; 8 positions match TRBD2. CDR1 LGHNA and CDR2 YSLEER come from the germline V gene. The CDR3 consists of 17 residues. With 1 base clipped from V and 4 bases from J, the junction kept 8 bases outside the gene matches.

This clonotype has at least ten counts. The CDR3 DNA sequence: TGTGCCAGCAGGGCGTCCGCCGGGGGCAAAAACATTCAGTACTTC. This encodes CASRASAGGKNIQYF. The rearrangement links TRBV28 to TRBJ2-4; the D gene is possibly TRBD2 (6 bases). The CDR3 has 15 residues. Trimming left V 6 bases short and J 3 bases short, with 15 bases between. Germline CDR1 and CDR2: MDHEN and SYDVKM.

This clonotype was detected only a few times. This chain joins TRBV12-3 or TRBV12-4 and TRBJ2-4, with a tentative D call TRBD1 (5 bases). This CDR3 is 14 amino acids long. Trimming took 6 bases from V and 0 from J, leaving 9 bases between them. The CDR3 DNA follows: TGTGCCAGCAGGGTGACAGTAGCCAAAAACATTCAGTACTTC. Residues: CASRVTVAKNIQYF.

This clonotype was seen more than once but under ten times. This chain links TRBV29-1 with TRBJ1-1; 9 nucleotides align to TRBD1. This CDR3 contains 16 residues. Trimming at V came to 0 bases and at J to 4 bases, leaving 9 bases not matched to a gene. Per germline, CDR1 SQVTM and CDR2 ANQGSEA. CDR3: CSVEEVQDRGGTEAFF. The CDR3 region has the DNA TGCAGCGTTGAAGAAGTCCAGGACAGGGGTGGCACTGAAGCTTTCTTT.

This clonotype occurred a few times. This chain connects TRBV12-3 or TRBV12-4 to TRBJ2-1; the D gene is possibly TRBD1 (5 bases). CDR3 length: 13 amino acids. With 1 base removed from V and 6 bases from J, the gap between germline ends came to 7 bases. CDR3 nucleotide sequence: TGTGCCAGCAGTTTAGGACAGCCCAATGAGCAGTTCTTC. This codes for CASSLGQPNEQFF.

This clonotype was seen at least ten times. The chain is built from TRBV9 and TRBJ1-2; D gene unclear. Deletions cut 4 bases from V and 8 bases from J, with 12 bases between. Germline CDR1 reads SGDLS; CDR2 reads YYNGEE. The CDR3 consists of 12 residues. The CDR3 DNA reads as TGTGCCAGCAGCCCCTCCGCGGGCGGCTACACCTTC. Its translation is CASSPSAGGYTF.

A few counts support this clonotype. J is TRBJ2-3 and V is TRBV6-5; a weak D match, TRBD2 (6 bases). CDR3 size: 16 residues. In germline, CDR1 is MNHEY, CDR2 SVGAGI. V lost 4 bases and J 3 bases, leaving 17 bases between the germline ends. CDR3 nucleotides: TGTGCCAGCAGTTCCCCCGGGGCGGGATCGACAGATACGCAGTATTTT. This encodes CASSSPGAGSTDTQYF.

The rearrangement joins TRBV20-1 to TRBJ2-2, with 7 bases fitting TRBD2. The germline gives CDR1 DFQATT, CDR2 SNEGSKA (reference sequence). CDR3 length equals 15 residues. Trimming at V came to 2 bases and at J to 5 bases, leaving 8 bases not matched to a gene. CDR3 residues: CSARRGAGATGELFF. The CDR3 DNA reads TGCAGTGCTAGAAGAGGGGCGGGAGCGACCGGGGAGCTGTTTTTT.

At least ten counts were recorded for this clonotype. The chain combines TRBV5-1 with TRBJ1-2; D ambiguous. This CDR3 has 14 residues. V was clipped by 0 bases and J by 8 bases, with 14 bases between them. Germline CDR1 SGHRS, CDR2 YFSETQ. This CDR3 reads CASSLALGLPGYTF. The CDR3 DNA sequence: TGCGCCAGCAGCTTGGCACTCGGTCTGCCCGGCTACACCTTC.

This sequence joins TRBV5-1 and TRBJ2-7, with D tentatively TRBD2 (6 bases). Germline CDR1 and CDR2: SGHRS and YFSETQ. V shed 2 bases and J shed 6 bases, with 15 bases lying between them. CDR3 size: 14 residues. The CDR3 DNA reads TGCGCCAGCAGCTTATCACCCGGGCGGGGCGAGCAGTACTTC. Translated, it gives CASSLSPGRGEQYF.

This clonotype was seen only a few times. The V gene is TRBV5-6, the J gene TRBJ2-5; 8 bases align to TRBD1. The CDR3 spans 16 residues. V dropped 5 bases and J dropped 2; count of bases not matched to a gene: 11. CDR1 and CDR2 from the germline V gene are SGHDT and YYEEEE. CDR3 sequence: CASSWNGQGQQETQYF. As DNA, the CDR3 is TGTGCCAGCAGTTGGAACGGACAGGGACAACAAGAGACCCAGTACTTC.

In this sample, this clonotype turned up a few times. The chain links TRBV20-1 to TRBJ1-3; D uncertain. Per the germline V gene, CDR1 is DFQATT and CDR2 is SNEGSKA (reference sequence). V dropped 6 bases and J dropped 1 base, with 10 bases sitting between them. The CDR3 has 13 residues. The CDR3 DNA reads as TGCAGTGCAAAACAGCTATCTGGAAACACCATATATTTT. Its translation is CSAKQLSGNTIYF.

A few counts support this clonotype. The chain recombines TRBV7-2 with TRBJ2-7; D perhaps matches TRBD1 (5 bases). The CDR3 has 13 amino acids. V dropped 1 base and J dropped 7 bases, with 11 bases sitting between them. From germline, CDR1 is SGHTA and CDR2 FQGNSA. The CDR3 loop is CASSLGGWGEQYF. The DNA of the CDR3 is TGTGCCAGCAGCTTAGGGGGCTGGGGAGAGCAGTACTTC.

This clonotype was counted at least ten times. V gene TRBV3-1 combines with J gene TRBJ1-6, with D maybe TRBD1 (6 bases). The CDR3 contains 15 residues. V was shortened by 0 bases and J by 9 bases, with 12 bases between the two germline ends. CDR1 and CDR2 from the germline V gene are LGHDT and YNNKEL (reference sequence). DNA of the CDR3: TGTGCCAGCAGCCAAGAACCGAGGGGGAGTTCACCCCTCCACTTT. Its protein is CASSQEPRGSSPLHF.

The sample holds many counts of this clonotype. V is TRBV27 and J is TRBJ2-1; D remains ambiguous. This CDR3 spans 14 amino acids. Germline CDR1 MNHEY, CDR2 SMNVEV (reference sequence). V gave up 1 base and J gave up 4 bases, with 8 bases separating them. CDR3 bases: TGTGCCAGCAGTTTATTATCAGGTTACAATGAGCAGTTCTTC. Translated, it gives CASSLLSGYNEQFF.

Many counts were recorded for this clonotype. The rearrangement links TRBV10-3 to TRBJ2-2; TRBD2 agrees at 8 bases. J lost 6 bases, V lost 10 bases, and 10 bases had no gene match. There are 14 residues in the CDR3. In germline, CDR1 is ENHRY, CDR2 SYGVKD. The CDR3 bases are TGTGCCACCTACCCCAGCGGGAGTGCCGGGGAGCTGTTTTTT. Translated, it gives CATYPSGSAGELFF.

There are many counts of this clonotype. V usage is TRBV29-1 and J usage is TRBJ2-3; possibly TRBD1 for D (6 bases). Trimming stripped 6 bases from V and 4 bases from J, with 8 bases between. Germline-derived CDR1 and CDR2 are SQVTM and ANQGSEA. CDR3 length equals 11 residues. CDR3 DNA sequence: TGCAGCGTGCGGACAGCAGATACGCAGTATTTT. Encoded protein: CSVRTADTQYF.

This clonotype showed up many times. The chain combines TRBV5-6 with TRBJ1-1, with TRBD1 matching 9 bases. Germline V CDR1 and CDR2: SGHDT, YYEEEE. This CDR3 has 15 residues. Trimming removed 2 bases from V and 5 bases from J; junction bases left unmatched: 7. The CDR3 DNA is TGTGCCAGCAGCTTATACAGGGGGCTGTGGACTGAAGCTTTCTTT. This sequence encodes CASSLYRGLWTEAFF.

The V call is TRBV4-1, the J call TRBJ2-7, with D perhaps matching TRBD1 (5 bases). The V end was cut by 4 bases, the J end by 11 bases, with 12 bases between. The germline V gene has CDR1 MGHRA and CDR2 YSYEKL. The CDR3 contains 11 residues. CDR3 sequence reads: CASSRDSTEYF. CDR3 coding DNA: TGCGCCAGCAGCCGAGACAGTACTGAGTACTTC.

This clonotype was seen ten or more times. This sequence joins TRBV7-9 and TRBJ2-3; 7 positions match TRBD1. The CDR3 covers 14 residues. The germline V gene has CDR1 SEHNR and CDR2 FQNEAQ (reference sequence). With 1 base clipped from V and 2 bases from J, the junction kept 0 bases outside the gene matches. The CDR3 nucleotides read TGTGCCAGCAGCTTAGAGGGGGCCACAGATACGCAGTATTTT. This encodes CASSLEGATDTQYF. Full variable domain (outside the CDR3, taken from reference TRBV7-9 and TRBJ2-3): DTGVSQNPRHKITKRGQNVTFRCDPISEHNRLYWYRQTLGQGPEFLTYFQNEAQLEKSRLLSDRFSAERPKGSFSTLEIQRTEQGDSAMYLCASSLEGATDTQYFGPGTRLTVL.

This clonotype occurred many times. CDR3 DNA sequence: TGTGCCAGCAGCTTAGGGCCGGTGGGCAATCAGCCCCAGCATTTT. Its protein is CASSLGPVGNQPQHF. The rearrangement uses TRBV7-6 and TRBJ1-5, with D unresolved. V gave up 1 base and J gave up 2 bases, with 9 bases separating them. The CDR3 has 15 amino acids. Germline loops: CDR1 SGHVS, CDR2 FNYEAQ.

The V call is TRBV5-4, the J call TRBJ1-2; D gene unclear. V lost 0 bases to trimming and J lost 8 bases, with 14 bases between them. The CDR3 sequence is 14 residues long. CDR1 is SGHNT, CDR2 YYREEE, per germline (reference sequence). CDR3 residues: CASSLAGPQDGYTF. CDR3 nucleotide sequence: TGTGCCAGCAGCTTGGCCGGCCCACAAGACGGCTACACCTTC.

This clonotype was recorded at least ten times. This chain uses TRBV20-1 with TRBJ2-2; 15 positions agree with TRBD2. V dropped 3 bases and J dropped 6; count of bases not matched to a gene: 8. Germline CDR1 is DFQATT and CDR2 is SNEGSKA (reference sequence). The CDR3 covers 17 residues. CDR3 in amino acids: CSASSGLAGGRAGELFF. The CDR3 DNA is TGCAGTGCTAGTTCGGGACTAGCGGGAGGTAGAGCCGGGGAGCTGTTTTTT.

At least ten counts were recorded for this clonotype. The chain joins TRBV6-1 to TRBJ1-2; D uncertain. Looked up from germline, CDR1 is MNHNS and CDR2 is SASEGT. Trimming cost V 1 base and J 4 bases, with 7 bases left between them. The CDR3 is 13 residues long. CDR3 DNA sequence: TGTGCCAGCAGTGAAGGACCGTCCTATGGCTACACCTTC. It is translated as CASSEGPSYGYTF.